A selection of T cell receptor beta chains follows, all from one sample in a study of T cell changes during pregnancy in multiple sclerosis. The assay was immunoSEQ multiplex PCR, and TCRdb's table has in-frame clones only and misses some. The table includes about 28,000 clones, 93% detected once. The source material was CD4+ T cells from peripheral blood mononuclear cells, sampled after pregnancy. All receptors derive from a female donor with multiple sclerosis, enrolled in a pregnancy study. Each CDR3 is given with its conserved first and last residue. The D gene is left open where the match is weak. A clone size is listed for some rows: how often the clone was seen (once, few, many), or a class if it is expanded.

TRBV2	-	-	TRBJ2-1	TGTGCCAGCAAAAATCGCTACAATGAGCAGTTCTTC	CASKNRYNEQFF
TRBV30	-	-	TRBJ1-5	TGTGCCTGGAGTGTAACGGGGGTCCTTAGCAATCAGCCCCAGCATTTT	CAWSVTGVLSNQPQHF
TRBV6-5	-	-	TRBJ2-5	TGTGCCAGCAGTTACTCCCCCCTGGGCCTTACCGGGGCCCAGTACTTC	CASSYSPLGLTGAQYF
TRBV30	-	-	TRBJ1-1	TGTGCCTGGACCCAAGGGGGGAACACTGAAGCTTTCTTT	CAWTQGGNTEAFF
TRBV9	-	-	TRBJ1-3	TGTGCCAGCAGCGTAGACGGTGGAAACACCATATATTTT	CASSVDGGNTIYF
TRBV30	-	TRBD2	TRBJ2-7	TGTGCCTGGAGTCGCAGCGGGGGGGTGCAGTACGAGCAGTACTTC	CAWSRSGGVQYEQYF
TRBV14	-	-	TRBJ1-6	TGTGCCAGCAGCCAGGTGGGCGGGGACTCCATTACTTCACCCCTCCACTTT	CASSQVGGDSITSPLHF
TRBV7-3	-	TRBD2	TRBJ2-5	TGTGCCAGCAGCTTAACAGGAGCGGGGCAAGAGACCCAGTACTTC	CASSLTGAGQETQYF
TRBV18	-	TRBD2	TRBJ2-1	TGTGCCAGCTCACGAGGACTAGCGGGAGGCCGGTTTGAGCAGTTCTTC	CASSRGLAGGRFEQFF
TRBV9	-	-	TRBJ2-3	TGTGCCAGCAGCGAGACCGAAGGACTACCCACCGGGTATACGCAGTATTTT	CASSETEGLPTGYTQYF
TRBV5-1	-	TRBD1	TRBJ1-1	TGCGCCAGCAGAGCCGATGGACAGGGAGGGACTGAAGCTTTCTTT	CASRADGQGGTEAFF
TRBV27	-	TRBD1	TRBJ2-7	TGTGCCAGCAGTTCACAAGCAGGGGGCTACGAGCAGTACTTC	CASSSQAGGYEQYF
TRBV6-4	-	TRBD2	TRBJ2-3	TGTGCCAGCAGTCCCGGGGGGGGTGGAGATACGCAGTATTTT	CASSPGGGGDTQYF
TRBV2	-	-	TRBJ1-1	TGTGCCAGCAGTCGGGAAGGGGGAACTGAAGCTTTCTTT	CASSREGGTEAFF
TRBV13	-	TRBD1	TRBJ1-4	TGTGCCAGCAGCCACAACCGAGGGGGCCGGGTTGAAAAACTGTTTTTT	CASSHNRGGRVEKLFF
TRBV4-3	-	-	TRBJ1-4	TGCGCCAGCAGCCAAGATCCGTTTATCTTTAATGAAAAACTGTTTTTT	CASSQDPFIFNEKLFF
TRBV7-9	-	TRBD1	TRBJ2-5	TGTGCCAGCAGCTCCCCCAGGGGGCGCCCCTCGGGTCAAGAGACCCAGTACTTC	CASSSPRGRPSGQETQYF
TRBV6-5	-	-	TRBJ1-4	TGTGCCAGCAGGGGGCCCGCAACTAATGAAAAACTGTTTTTT	CASRGPATNEKLFF
TRBV19	-	-	TRBJ1-6	TGTGCCAGTAGTGGGGGCTTCGCTAGTAATTCACCCCTCCACTTT	CASSGGFASNSPLHF
TRBV11-3	-	-	TRBJ2-1	TGTGCCAGCAGCTTAGATCAAGGGGGAACGACCTCCTACAATGAGCAGTTCTTC	CASSLDQGGTTSYNEQFF
TRBV5-1	-	-	TRBJ2-5	TGCGCCAGCAGCACTGGAGTCGGGGGACAAGAGACCCAGTACTTC	CASSTGVGGQETQYF
TRBV6-5	-	-	TRBJ2-3	TGTGCCAGCAGTTACGGCACTAGCACTAGCACAGATACGCAGTATTTT	CASSYGTSTSTDTQYF
TRBV28	-	TRBD1	TRBJ2-3	TGTGCCAGCAGTTTAGTTAGGACAGGGCCAGATACGCAGTATTTT	CASSLVRTGPDTQYF
TRBV20-1	once	-	TRBJ1-2	TGCAGTGCTAGTGTCCATTATGGCTACACCTTC	CSASVHYGYTF
TRBV7-8	-	-	TRBJ2-5	TGTGCCAGCAGCTTAGTGCGGGTTGAGAGAGGGACCCAGTACTTC	CASSLVRVERGTQYF
TRBV19	few	-	TRBJ1-4	TGTGCCAGTAGTATTCCAGACACAAATCGAGAAAAACTGTTTTTT	CASSIPDTNREKLFF
TRBV6-4	-	-	TRBJ2-2	TGTGCCAGCAGTGACGAGTCAACGGGCGGGGAGCTGTTTTTT	CASSDESTGGELFF
TRBV27	-	-	TRBJ2-7	TGTGCCAGCAGTACAGAAGGCGAGCAGTACTTC	CASSTEGEQYF
TRBV6-4	-	TRBD1	TRBJ2-2	TGTGCCAGCAGTGAGGACACAGGGGCAGCGGACACCGGGGAGCTGTTTTTT	CASSEDTGAADTGELFF
TRBV30	-	TRBD1	TRBJ1-5	TGTGCCTGGAGTGGAGCACAGGGGCCGAGGCAGCCCCAGCATTTT	CAWSGAQGPRQPQHF
TRBV29-1	-	-	TRBJ1-3	TGCAGCGTTGAGGCCGCCGGGGGAAACACCATATATTTT	CSVEAAGGNTIYF
TRBV5-1	-	-	TRBJ1-2	TGCGCCAGCAGCTTGGAAGGGGCGGGCTACACCTTC	CASSLEGAGYTF
TRBV4-1	-	-	TRBJ1-2	TGCGCCAGCAGCCAAGAAATCCCGCCAGCTAACTATGGCTACACCTTC	CASSQEIPPANYGYTF
TRBV4-2	-	-	TRBJ1-1	TGTGCCAGCAGGTCCGGACAGCCGAACACTGAAGCTTTCTTT	CASRSGQPNTEAFF
TRBV27	once	TRBD1	TRBJ2-7	TGTGCCAGCTCTGCCGGACAGGTAACCTACGAGCAGTACTTC	CASSAGQVTYEQYF
TRBV6-5	-	-	TRBJ2-3	TGTGCCAGCAGTTACTCAGGCGGCCCGATAACAGATACGCAGTATTTT	CASSYSGGPITDTQYF
TRBV6-1	few	-	TRBJ2-7	TGTGCCAGCAGTGAATTTGGGCCTTACGAGCAGTACTTC	CASSEFGPYEQYF
TRBV11-2	-	-	TRBJ2-1	TGTGCCAGCAGCCCGGGTCCCCGGGGGCAGTTCTTC	CASSPGPRGQFF
TRBV30	-	TRBD2	TRBJ2-7	TGTGCCTTGACTAGCGGGGGGTACGAGCAGTACTTC	CALTSGGYEQYF